The clone carrying this T cell receptor beta chain was counted only a few times. Its specificity is unknown. RNA transcripts provided the source from which TCR beta CDR3 regions were amplified. A set of HTBI primers served as the primers for a first-round RT-PCR of the TCR CDR3. Using its own MiXCR run on the multiplex PCR reads, TCRdb lists one record per CDR3 protein. The table shows 250,000 to 300,000 distinct CDR3 sequences, with approximately 18% occurring only once. This CDR3 contains 14 residues. Germline V lookup: CDR1 SGHRS, CDR2 YFSETQ. The germline V and J ends were trimmed by 4 bases and 5 bases, with 16 bases remaining between them. This sample is part of a study of T cells in Graves' hyperthyroidism and ophthalmopathy. Notes on the study in general: Blood also held most thyroid clonotypes expanded beyond 0.001.

The gene calls are TRBV5-1 and TRBJ2-7; D possibly corresponds to TRBD1 (6 bases). The source material was blood. This receptor was taken from a man in his forties or fifties with Graves' ophthalmopathy. CDR3 nucleotides: TGCGCCAGCAGCGCCGGGACAAGTACGGACGAGCAGTACTTC. Translating gives CASSAGTSTDEQYF.